The 29 T cell receptor beta chains listed next were all sequenced from one sample in a study of PD-L1 blockade in urothelial cancer (dated by TCRdb to the late 2010s). Library preparation was by the immunoSEQ multiplex PCR assay. Held by TCRdb, this immuneACCESS table contains in-frame sequences only and omits some clones. Under half of the omission traces to an unresolved V gene where checked; the cause of the rest is unknown. This sample holds 49,000 or so clones; less than 85% were observed only once. The ten largest clones take up roughly a tenth of the sample. The time point label, read with the paper, signifies: pretreatment peripheral blood. The input for sequencing was PBMCs, taken around atezolizumab (anti-PD-L1) treatment. The receptor source for this set is an older man with urothelial cancer.

V is TRBV11-1 and J is TRBJ2-1; no clear D gene. The CDR3 loop spans 11 amino acids. The V and J ends lost 6 bases and 5 bases respectively, with 5 bases between them. In germline, CDR1 is SGHAT, CDR2 FQDESV (reference sequence). The CDR3 nucleotides are TGTGCCAGCAGTTATCACAATGAGCAGTTCTTC. Translation: CASSYHNEQFF.

The rearrangement uses TRBV2 and TRBJ2-7, with a possible D match to TRBD2 (6 bases). Trimming shortened V by 8 bases and J by 5 bases, and 16 bases separated the two germline ends. The germline V gene encodes CDR1 SNHLY and CDR2 FYNNEI. The CDR3 totals 13 residues. The CDR3, as DNA: TGTGCCAGCCGACCAGGGAGGTTAGACGAGCAGTACTTC. Protein sequence: CASRPGRLDEQYF.

V and J are TRBV30 and TRBJ2-2, with D possibly being TRBD1 (6 bases). The CDR3 covers 14 residues. With 0 bases removed from V and 6 bases from J, the gap between germline ends came to 11 bases. The germline V gene has CDR1 GTSNPN and CDR2 SVGIG (reference sequence). In DNA, the CDR3 is TGTGCCTGGAGTGTACAGGGAAATTCCGGGGAGCTGTTTTTT. It is translated as CAWSVQGNSGELFF.

V is TRBV9 and J is TRBJ1-1, with 10 bases fitting TRBD1. This CDR3 spans 17 amino acids. Germline V CDR1 and CDR2: SGDLS, YYNGEE. Losses at the gene ends were 3 bases for V and 0 bases for J; bases not matched to a gene: 8. This CDR3 is CASSGDRGQAMNTEAFF. CDR3 DNA: TGTGCCAGCAGCGGTGACAGGGGGCAGGCGATGAACACTGAAGCTTTCTTT.

This chain connects TRBV6-1 to TRBJ2-1; 10 bases are shared with TRBD2. CDR3 length: 14 amino acids. Losses at the gene ends were 5 bases for V and 8 bases for J; bases not matched to a gene: 6. Looked up from germline, CDR1 is MNHNS and CDR2 is SASEGT. The CDR3 region is CASSFQREGYEQFF. The CDR3 nucleotides read TGTGCCAGCAGTTTCCAGCGGGAGGGATATGAGCAGTTCTTC.

V usage is TRBV10-3 and J usage is TRBJ1-5; possibly TRBD1 for D (5 bases). CDR3 length: 15 amino acids. Germline CDR1 is ENHRY and CDR2 is SYGVKD. Deletions cut 3 bases from V and 2 bases from J, with 11 bases between. The CDR3 DNA reads TGTGCCATCAGTGATCCGGGGGAGGGCAATCAGCCCCAGCATTTT. It codes for CAISDPGEGNQPQHF.

This clone was counted between two and nine times. This chain joins TRBV5-1 and TRBJ2-6; 10 positions match TRBD1. Losses at the gene ends were 4 bases for V and 4 bases for J; bases not matched to a gene: 5. From germline, CDR1 is SGHRS and CDR2 YFSETQ. There are 16 residues in the CDR3. The CDR3 DNA reads as TGCGCCAGCAGCCCCGGGACAGGGGACGGGGCCAACGTCCTGACTTTC. Its translation is CASSPGTGDGANVLTF.

The chain's CDR3 is CASSMGAGIPYEQYF. CDR3 DNA sequence: TGTGCCAGTAGTATGGGTGCAGGGATTCCCTACGAGCAGTACTTC. V gene TRBV19 combines with J gene TRBJ2-7; the D gene is possibly TRBD1 (5 bases). V was shortened by 3 bases and J by 2 bases, with 14 bases between the two germline ends. CDR1 LNHDA and CDR2 SQIVND come from the germline V gene (reference sequence). This CDR3 is built from 15 residues.

The rearrangement uses TRBV5-1 and TRBJ1-1; D remains unclear. CDR3 length: 16 residues. Trimming stripped 1 base from V and 4 bases from J, with 17 bases between. In germline, CDR1 is SGHRS, CDR2 YFSETQ. The CDR3 loop is CASSLRPGGEGTEAFF. CDR3 nucleotide sequence: TGCGCCAGCAGCTTGCGCCCCGGAGGCGAGGGCACTGAAGCTTTCTTT. Looking up the rest from reference TRBV5-1 and TRBJ1-1 gives the full variable domain: KAGVTQTPRYLIKTRGQQVTLSCSPISGHRSVSWYQQTPGQGLQFLFEYFSETQRNKGNFPGRFSGRQFSNSRSEMNVSTLELGDSALYLCASSLRPGGEGTEAFFGQGTRLTVV.

The V gene is TRBV6-5, the J gene TRBJ1-2; no reliable D call. This CDR3 has 12 amino acids. Trimming removed 4 bases from V and 8 bases from J, with 11 bases in between. The germline V gene encodes CDR1 MNHEY and CDR2 SVGAGI. The CDR3 DNA sequence: TGTGCCAGCAGTTTGGGGAGTAGGGGCTACACCTTC. Protein: CASSLGSRGYTF.

V is TRBV6-1 and J is TRBJ1-5; a possible D gene is TRBD1 (6 bases). Germline V CDR1 and CDR2: MNHNS, SASEGT. The CDR3 is 15 amino acids. Deletions cut 9 bases from V and 2 bases from J, with 17 bases between. CDR3 protein: CASSRTVGGNQPQHF. The CDR3 bases are TGTGCCAGTAGCAGGACAGTGGGCGGCAATCAGCCCCAGCATTTT.

With respect to this clone: The junction departs from germline at one end; a sequencing error may be responsible. The V gene is TRBV7-7, the J gene TRBJ2-1, with a possible D match to TRBD2 (6 bases). Germline V gene sequence: CDR1 SSHAT, CDR2 FNYEAQ (reference sequence). The CDR3 has 15 amino acids. DNA for the CDR3: TGTGCTAGCAGCTTAGTTGTCGGGAGATTAAATGAGCAGTTCTTC. It specifies CASSLVVGRLNEQFF. The entire variable domain, with the rest obtained from reference TRBV7-7 and TRBJ2-1, is as follows: GAGVSQSPRYKVTKRGQDVTLRCDPISSHATLYWYQQALGQGPEFLTYFNYEAQPDKSGLPSDRFSAERPEGSISTLTIQRTEQRDSAMYRCASSLVVGRLNEQFFGPGTRLTVL.

The J gene is TRBJ2-7, the V gene TRBV7-9; TRBD1 matches 7 bases. V dropped 5 bases and J dropped 4; count of bases not matched to a gene: 5. The CDR3 sequence is 13 residues long. Germline CDR1 reads SEHNR; CDR2 reads FQNEAQ (reference sequence). The CDR3 DNA is TGTGCCAGCAGCCTGGGGACAGCATACGAGCAGTACTTC. Its translation: CASSLGTAYEQYF.

The chain is built from TRBV5-1 and TRBJ1-1; D is unresolved. Germline-derived CDR1 and CDR2 are SGHRS and YFSETQ. The CDR3 sequence is 14 residues long. Trimming took 4 bases from V and 0 from J, leaving 10 bases between them. The CDR3 DNA is TGCGCCAGCAGCGACACAAAGATGAACACTGAAGCTTTCTTT. It specifies CASSDTKMNTEAFF.

The rearrangement joins TRBV7-9 to TRBJ1-1; D is unclear. The germline V gene encodes CDR1 SEHNR and CDR2 FQNEAQ (reference sequence). There are 13 residues in the CDR3. The V and J ends lost 3 bases and 10 bases respectively, with 15 bases between them. In DNA form, the CDR3 reads TGTGCCAGCAGCTTTGTTTCCGGGGAGGGAGCTTTCTTT. This codes for CASSFVSGEGAFF.

V usage is TRBV4-2 and J usage is TRBJ2-5, with 7 bases fitting TRBD2. Germline trimming cut 4 bases from V and 1 base from J; bases unmatched to any gene: 12. The germline CDR1 and CDR2 sequences are LGHNA and YNFKEQ. CDR3 length equals 17 residues. The CDR3 sequence is CASSPFRAGVLQETQYF. The CDR3 DNA is TGTGCCAGCAGCCCCTTTAGGGCGGGGGTTCTCCAAGAGACCCAGTACTTC.

The gene calls are TRBV6-1 and TRBJ2-1; 8 bases are a match to TRBD2. Losses at the gene ends were 7 bases for V and 5 bases for J; bases not matched to a gene: 7. CDR1 is MNHNS, CDR2 SASEGT, per germline. The CDR3 sequence is 14 residues long. The CDR3 loop reads CASMRGREDNEQFF. In nucleotides, the CDR3 is TGTGCCAGCATGAGAGGGCGGGAGGACAATGAGCAGTTCTTC.

This clone was seen only once. The chain combines TRBV2 with TRBJ1-2, with D maybe TRBD1 (6 bases). The germline V and J ends were trimmed by 2 bases and 2 bases, with 9 bases remaining between them. Germline CDR1 is SNHLY and CDR2 is FYNNEI. The CDR3 is made up of 14 amino acids. This chain's CDR3 is CASSENRANYGYTF. DNA of the CDR3: TGTGCCAGCAGTGAAAACAGGGCGAACTATGGCTACACCTTC.

This clone was recorded a few times. The genes are TRBV30 and TRBJ1-5; D remains unclear. Trimming removed 2 bases at V and 2 bases at J, with 10 bases between. This CDR3 contains 14 residues. CDR1 and CDR2 from the germline V gene are GTSNPN and SVGIG (reference sequence). Here the CDR3 reads CAWSSEGGNQPQHF. For the CDR3, the DNA is TGTGCCTGGAGTTCCGAGGGCGGCAATCAGCCCCAGCATTTT.

The chain has TRBV20-1 and TRBJ2-7; no firm D call. Germline CDR1 reads DFQATT; CDR2 reads SNEGSKA (reference sequence). V lost 3 bases and J 6 bases, leaving 6 bases between the germline ends. CDR3 size: 10 residues. CDR3: CSASRAEQYF. The CDR3 DNA reads TGCAGTGCTAGTAGAGCCGAGCAGTACTTC.

The chain recombines TRBV2 with TRBJ1-3; 9 nucleotides align to TRBD1. The CDR3 is 16 residues long. Losses at the gene ends were 3 bases for V and 2 bases for J; bases not matched to a gene: 5. Germline CDR1 reads SNHLY; CDR2 reads FYNNEI. CDR3 amino acids: CASSDKQGATGNTIYF. The CDR3 DNA reads as TGTGCCAGCAGTGACAAACAGGGGGCGACTGGAAACACCATATATTTT.

This chain uses TRBV5-1 with TRBJ1-2; TRBD1 matches 7 bases. J lost 5 bases, V lost 2 bases, and 3 bases had no gene match. This CDR3 has 13 residues. CDR1 is SGHRS and CDR2 is YFSETQ in the germline V gene. The CDR3 sequence is CASSLDRAYGYTF. CDR3 DNA: TGCGCCAGCAGCTTAGACAGGGCATATGGCTACACCTTC. Filled out from reference TRBV5-1 and TRBJ1-2, the complete variable domain reads KAGVTQTPRYLIKTRGQQVTLSCSPISGHRSVSWYQQTPGQGLQFLFEYFSETQRNKGNFPGRFSGRQFSNSRSEMNVSTLELGDSALYLCASSLDRAYGYTFGSGTRLTVV.

The gene calls are TRBV7-3 and TRBJ2-2, with 8 bases identical to TRBD1. The CDR3 length is 19 residues. Trimming at V came to 1 base and at J to 5 bases, leaving 15 bases not matched to a gene. The germline CDR1 and CDR2 sequences are SGHTA and FQGTGA. CDR3 sequence: CASSLSELWTGSGTGELFF. Written as DNA, the CDR3 is TGTGCCAGCAGCTTAAGCGAACTATGGACAGGGAGTGGTACCGGGGAGCTGTTTTTT.

This chain uses TRBV9 with TRBJ2-3; TRBD2 matches 10 bases. Unmatched junction bases numbered 5, after V lost 4 bases and J lost 6 bases. The V gene's germline CDR1 is SGDLS and CDR2 YYNGEE. This CDR3 comprises 14 residues. The DNA of the CDR3 is TGTGCCAGCAGCACGAGCGGGAGGGGTGATACGCAGTATTTT. It specifies CASSTSGRGDTQYF.

The chain is built from TRBV5-1 and TRBJ2-6, with D unclear. Germline values: CDR1 SGHRS, CDR2 YFSETQ. V was trimmed by 5 bases and J by 1 base, leaving 13 bases between them. The CDR3 covers 16 residues. The CDR3 region is CASRFEAFSGANVLTF. CDR3 nucleotide sequence: TGCGCCAGCAGGTTCGAAGCGTTTTCTGGGGCCAACGTCCTGACTTTC.

J is TRBJ2-7 and V is TRBV7-9, with 12 bases identical to TRBD2. The CDR3 contains 15 residues. Per germline, CDR1 SEHNR and CDR2 FQNEAQ (reference sequence). With V trimmed by 5 bases and J by 3 bases, 5 bases remained unmatched. The CDR3 region is CASSTATSGSYEQYF. The CDR3 DNA follows: TGTGCCAGCAGCACGGCGACTAGCGGGAGCTACGAGCAGTACTTC.

In this sample, this clone turned up once. The CDR3 nucleotides read TGTGCCAGCAGTTTAAGGGGGGGCGCGGGCTACACCTTC. This encodes CASSLRGGAGYTF. The chain has TRBV28 and TRBJ1-2; weak D call: TRBD1 (6 bases). The germline gives CDR1 MDHEN, CDR2 SYDVKM. V was trimmed by 2 bases and J by 8 bases, leaving 12 bases between them. This CDR3 comprises 13 residues.

This clone was observed at least ten times. The chain recombines TRBV19 with TRBJ2-7; 8 bases are shared with TRBD1. Germline V gene sequence: CDR1 LNHDA, CDR2 SQIVND (reference sequence). J gave up 1 base and V 4 bases, and 6 bases lay outside the gene matches. CDR3 size: 15 residues. As DNA, the CDR3 is TGTGCCAGTAGTAGTCTCACAGGGGGTTCCTACGAGCAGTACTTC. Translating gives CASSSLTGGSYEQYF. The whole variable domain, remainder taken from reference TRBV19 and TRBJ2-7, is DGGITQSPKYLFRKEGQNVTLSCEQNLNHDAMYWYRQDPGQGLRLIYYSQIVNDFQKGDIAEGYSVSREKKESFPLTVTSAQKNPTAFYLCASSSLTGGSYEQYFGPGTRLTVT.

The CDR3 bases are TGTGCCAGCAGCCCACAGGGACTAGGAACAGGGACCCAGTACTTC. This codes for CASSPQGLGTGTQYF. V and J are TRBV7-8 and TRBJ2-5; 8 bases agree with TRBD2. This CDR3 has 15 amino acids. Germline-derived CDR1 and CDR2 are SGHVS and FQNEAQ. J lost 7 bases, V lost 5 bases, and 12 bases had no gene match. Drawing the rest from reference TRBV7-8 and TRBJ2-5, the complete variable domain is GAGVSQSPRYKVAKRGQDVALRCDPISGHVSLFWYQQALGQGPEFLTYFQNEAQLDKSGLPSDRFFAERPEGSVSTLKIQRTQQEDSAVYLCASSPQGLGTGTQYFGPGTRLLVL.